The 24 T cell receptor beta chains below all came from one sample that was sequenced in a study of T cell responses to AZD1222 COVID-19 vaccine. Measured with immunoSEQ multiplex PCR; TCRdb has only the in-frame clones, and not every one. Among 60,000 to 75,000 clones listed, about 83% were seen once. The sequences come from peripheral blood, collected 28 days after the second AZD1222 dose. All receptors derive from an adult who received the AZD1222 COVID-19 vaccine.

In this sample, this clone turned up a few times. This chain links TRBV3-1 (or the pseudogene TRBV3-2) with TRBJ1-3, with a possible D match to TRBD1 (5 bases). The CDR3 runs 15 residues. Germline V lookup: CDR1 LGHDT, CDR2 YNNKEL (reference sequence). V lost 1 base, J lost 2 bases, and 9 bases lay in between. DNA for the CDR3: TGTGCCAGCAGCCAAGTACAAGGGGCTGGAAACACCATATATTTT. This translates into CASSQVQGAGNTIYF.

This sequence joins TRBV11-3 and TRBJ1-2; D remains unclear. Germline assignment: CDR1 SGHNT and CDR2 YENEEA. CDR3 size: 13 residues. V gave up 5 bases and J gave up 6 bases, with 13 bases separating them. The CDR3 sequence is CASSISGYNGYTF. CDR3 bases: TGTGCCAGCAGCATCTCAGGTTATAATGGCTACACCTTC.

The rearrangement links TRBV28 to TRBJ2-5; 9 bases match TRBD2. Germline V gene sequence: CDR1 MDHEN, CDR2 SYDVKM. Trimming removed 3 bases from V and 6 bases from J; junction bases left unmatched: 8. CDR3 length: 15 residues. The CDR3 sequence: CASSFNGGGAKTQYF. The DNA of the CDR3 is TGTGCCAGCAGTTTTAATGGCGGGGGGGCCAAGACCCAGTACTTC. The complete variable domain, with remaining parts taken from reference TRBV28 and TRBJ2-5, reads DVKVTQSSRYLVKRTGEKVFLECVQDMDHENMFWYRQDPGLGLRLIYFSYDVKMKEKGDIPEGYSVSREKKERFSLILESASTNQTSMYLCASSFNGGGAKTQYFGPGTRLLVL.

This clone was counted once. The gene calls are TRBV29-1 and TRBJ1-1, with D possibly matching TRBD1 (5 bases). Trimming pared 6 bases from V and 6 bases from J, leaving 17 bases between. Germline CDR1 reads SQVTM; CDR2 reads ANQGSEA. This CDR3 contains 13 residues. The CDR3 reads CSVWTLPGPEAFF. The CDR3 DNA reads as TGCAGCGTCTGGACACTCCCCGGCCCTGAAGCTTTCTTT.

V and J are TRBV29-1 and TRBJ2-7; no firm D call. The CDR3 has 12 residues. Germline V gives CDR1 SQVTM, CDR2 ANQGSEA. V was pared by 4 bases and J by 5 bases, with 12 bases between. This chain's CDR3 is CSVGARIHEQYF. Here the CDR3 DNA reads TGCAGCGTTGGAGCAAGGATCCACGAGCAGTACTTC.

This clone appeared once. The gene calls are TRBV29-1 and TRBJ2-5; weak D call: TRBD2 (5 bases). Trimming left V 6 bases short and J 5 bases short, with 13 bases between. From germline, CDR1 is SQVTM and CDR2 ANQGSEA. The CDR3 contains 12 residues. CDR3 loop: CSVRRGLETQYF. Here the CDR3 DNA reads TGCAGCGTCCGCCGGGGATTGGAGACCCAGTACTTC.

The J gene is TRBJ1-1, the V gene TRBV6-2 or TRBV6-3; D not certain. Trimming left V 5 bases short and J 1 base short, with 14 bases between. CDR3 length: 15 residues. Germline CDR1 MNHEY, CDR2 SVGEGT. This chain's CDR3 is CASSPWTTRNTEAFF. The CDR3 coding sequence is TGTGCCAGCAGTCCATGGACCACACGGAACACTGAAGCTTTCTTT.

This clone showed up just a few times. V and J are TRBV9 and TRBJ2-2; 7 nucleotides agree with TRBD2. Unmatched junction bases numbered 8, after V lost 2 bases and J lost 4 bases. This CDR3 spans 16 amino acids. Germline CDR1 and CDR2: SGDLS and YYNGEE. The CDR3 is CASSVRLAGSTGELFF. CDR3 sequence (DNA): TGTGCCAGCAGCGTCCGATTAGCGGGTAGCACCGGGGAGCTGTTTTTT.

The chain uses TRBV11-2 and TRBJ1-1; D ambiguous. CDR3 length: 12 residues. The germline V gene encodes CDR1 SGHAT and CDR2 FQNNGV. The V end lost 3 bases, the J end lost 9 bases, and 11 bases lay between the germline ends. Here the CDR3 DNA reads TGTGCCAGCAGCTTCCTGTCCCTACAAGCTTTCTTT. It is translated as CASSFLSLQAFF.

The V gene is TRBV10-3, the J gene TRBJ2-7; 7 bases fit TRBD2. Germline CDR1 ENHRY, CDR2 SYGVKD. Unmatched junction bases numbered 7, after V lost 4 bases and J lost 1 base. The CDR3 consists of 15 residues. Here the CDR3 DNA reads TGTGCCATCAGTGCGGGAGGTGGTGGTTCCTACGAGCAGTACTTC. Translated: CAISAGGGGSYEQYF.

This clone was observed a handful of times. J is TRBJ1-6 and V is TRBV5-5; possible D gene TRBD1, 6 bases. V was cut by 0 bases and J by 7 bases, with 17 bases left in between. This CDR3 spans 17 amino acids. Germline CDR1 and CDR2: SGHKS and YYEKEE (reference sequence). CDR3: CASSLGQGLGKNSPLHF. DNA of the CDR3: TGTGCCAGCAGCTTGGGCCAGGGGCTGGGAAAAAATTCACCCCTCCACTTT. Full variable domain (missing parts from reference TRBV5-5 and TRBJ1-6): DAGVTQSPTHLIKTRGQQVTLRCSPISGHKSVSWYQQVLGQGPQFIFQYYEKEERGRGNFPDRFSARQFPNYSSELNVNALLLGDSALYLCASSLGQGLGKNSPLHFGNGTRLTVT.

This sequence joins TRBV27 and TRBJ2-7, with D possibly called TRBD1 or TRBD2 (6 bases each). The CDR3 consists of 15 residues. V was cut by 3 bases and J by 2 bases, with 14 bases left in between. Germline CDR1 and CDR2: MNHEY and SMNVEV (reference sequence). The CDR3 bases are TGTGCCAGCAGTTTTCGAAGGGGGGATACCTACGAGCAGTACTTC. Translated, it gives CASSFRRGDTYEQYF.

This clone has only a few counts. The rearrangement uses TRBV12-5 and TRBJ1-5, with 8 bases fitting TRBD1. With 7 bases clipped from V and 4 bases from J, the junction kept 6 bases outside the gene matches. This CDR3 region has 14 residues. CDR1 and CDR2 from the germline V gene are LGHNT and FRNRAP. CDR3 loop: CASASQGGNQPQHF. The CDR3 DNA follows: TGTGCTAGTGCCTCACAGGGGGGGAATCAGCCCCAGCATTTT. Using reference TRBV12-5 and TRBJ1-5 for the parts outside the CDR3, the full variable domain is DARVTQTPRHKVTEMGQEVTMRCQPILGHNTVFWYRQTMMQGLELLAYFRNRAPLDDSGMPKDRFSAEMPDATLATLKIQPSEPRDSAVYFCASASQGGNQPQHFGDGTRLSIL.

The chain's CDR3 is CASSFRDIVAKNIQYF. For the CDR3, the DNA is TGTGCCAGCAGTTTCCGGGACATCGTAGCCAAAAACATTCAGTACTTC. The chain uses TRBV6-2 or TRBV6-3 and TRBJ2-4, with D possibly being TRBD1 (6 bases). The ends were cut back, 4 bases at V and 0 bases at J, with 13 bases in the middle. The germline V gene has CDR1 MNHEY and CDR2 SVGEGT. This CDR3 has 16 amino acids.

This sequence joins TRBV11-2 and TRBJ1-2; 7 bases line up with TRBD1. With V trimmed by 5 bases and J by 3 bases, 9 bases remained unmatched. There are 15 residues in the CDR3. CDR1 and CDR2 from the germline V gene are SGHAT and FQNNGV. The CDR3 DNA follows: TGTGCCAGCAGCCTATTAGGCAGGGGGGACTATGGCTACACCTTC. Protein product: CASSLLGRGDYGYTF.

This clone appeared a single time. The gene calls are TRBV7-8 and TRBJ2-2; D may be TRBD2 (6 bases). V lost 5 bases, J lost 4 bases, and 11 bases lay in between. The CDR3 runs to 14 residues. The germline V gene has CDR1 SGHVS and CDR2 FQNEAQ. CDR3 in amino acids: CASSPRGLTGELFF. CDR3 coding DNA: TGTGCCAGCAGCCCGCGGGGTCTCACCGGGGAGCTGTTTTTT.

The V gene is TRBV7-2, the J gene TRBJ1-1, with TRBD1 identical over 8 bases. Germline assignment: CDR1 SGHTA and CDR2 FQGNSA. The CDR3 is 16 amino acids. V gave up 1 base and J gave up 1 base; unmatched junction bases: 5. CDR3 DNA: TGTGCCAGCAGCTTAGGTTTCGGGACAGGGAACACTGAAGCTTTCTTT. Translated, it gives CASSLGFGTGNTEAFF.

The chain is built from TRBV19 and TRBJ2-5; no clear D. V shed 3 bases and J shed 4 bases, with 9 bases lying between them. CDR1 is LNHDA and CDR2 is SQIVND in the germline V gene (reference sequence). The CDR3 is 13 amino acids. The CDR3 nucleotides read TGTGCCAGTAGTATGCACCCGGGAGAGACCCAGTACTTC. Its protein product is CASSMHPGETQYF.

This clone was detected a few times. The V and J genes are TRBV18 and TRBJ2-7; 7 nucleotides match TRBD1. The CDR3 totals 14 residues. Germline CDR1 and CDR2: KGHSH and LQKENI. Germline trimming cut 6 bases from V and 7 bases from J; bases unmatched to any gene: 12. The CDR3 region is CASSYGQENGEQYF. The CDR3 bases are TGTGCCAGCTCCTACGGACAGGAGAACGGGGAGCAGTACTTC.

J is TRBJ1-1 and V is TRBV12-3 or TRBV12-4, with D possibly TRBD1 on 5 matching bases. V lost 6 bases, J lost 7 bases, and 12 bases lay in between. The CDR3 extends over 12 amino acids. The CDR3 here is CASSRKGYEAFF. The CDR3 DNA sequence: TGTGCCAGCAGCCGTAAGGGGTATGAAGCTTTCTTT.

The chain combines TRBV19 with TRBJ1-4, with 7 bases identical to TRBD1. From germline, CDR1 is LNHDA and CDR2 SQIVND (reference sequence). This CDR3 spans 15 amino acids. V lost 6 bases to trimming and J lost 3 bases; unmatched junction nucleotides: 7. The chain's CDR3 is CASSPRQGPNEKLFF. The DNA for the CDR3 is TGTGCCAGTAGCCCTCGACAGGGTCCTAATGAAAAACTGTTTTTT.

J is TRBJ2-7 and V is TRBV5-8; TRBD2 is a possible D gene (5 bases). V shed 0 bases and J shed 6 bases, with 13 bases lying between them. The CDR3 runs 14 residues. CDR1 is SGHTS and CDR2 is YDEGEE in the germline V gene. The CDR3 bases are TGTGCCAGCAGCTTGGGTGGTCACGGAGGCGAGCAGTACTTC. It is translated as CASSLGGHGGEQYF.

The chain carries TRBV12-3 or TRBV12-4 and TRBJ2-5; TRBD1 is a possible D gene (6 bases). The CDR3 contains 13 residues. V was clipped by 2 bases and J by 5 bases, with 9 bases between them. CDR3 sequence (DNA): TGTGCCAGCAGTTTACAGGGGCCGGAGACCCAGTACTTC. As protein: CASSLQGPETQYF.

The rearrangement joins TRBV5-1 to TRBJ2-2; TRBD1 matches 9 bases. Trimming cost V 1 base and J 4 bases; bases outside gene matches: 14. The CDR3 is 19 amino acids. Germline CDR1 is SGHRS and CDR2 is YFSETQ. The CDR3 region is CASSLTGQGSYVGTGELFF. The CDR3 DNA is TGCGCCAGCAGCTTGACAGGACAGGGGTCGTATGTCGGCACCGGGGAGCTGTTTTTT.